The rows below give T cell receptor beta chains drawn from one sample of a study of beta chain features in type 1 diabetes. Only in-frame clones appear in the TCRdb table, and some are missing; sequencing was by immunoSEQ multiplex PCR. The data show about 160,000 clones, with approximately 8.7% seen just once and roughly 0.7% held by the top ten. What was sequenced was central memory CD4+ T cells from blood. The origin of the receptors is a woman under 40 with type 1 diabetes. CDR3s include the opening cysteine and the closing phenylalanine or tryptophan. Each record gives: clone size, J gene, D gene, CDR3 length, V gene, CDR3 protein, CDR3 DNA. The D gene is left open where the match is weak. A clone size is listed for some rows: how often the clone was seen (once, few, many), or a class if it is expanded.

size: .; J: TRBJ1-5; D: .; length: 13; V: TRBV30; CDR3: CAWSGQINQPQHF; DNA: TGTGCCTGGAGTGGCCAGATCAATCAGCCCCAGCATTTT
size: .; J: TRBJ2-7; D: TRBD2; length: 14; V: TRBV10-3; CDR3: CAISAGGSGYEQYF; DNA: TGTGCCATCAGTGCCGGGGGGTCGGGCTACGAGCAGTACTTC
size: .; J: TRBJ2-1; D: TRBD1; length: 14; V: TRBV5-1; CDR3: CASSLGDRGNEQFF; DNA: TGCGCCAGCAGCTTGGGGGACAGGGGCAATGAGCAGTTCTTC
size: .; J: TRBJ2-5; D: TRBD2; length: 14; V: TRBV10-3; CDR3: CAISGSGRGETQYF; DNA: TGTGCCATCAGTGGCAGCGGGAGAGGAGAGACCCAGTACTTC
size: few; J: TRBJ1-1; D: .; length: 15; V: TRBV21-1; CDR3: CASSTGGRENTEAFF; DNA: TGTGCCAGCAGCACAGGGGGAAGAGAGAACACTGAAGCTTTCTTT
size: few; J: TRBJ2-7; D: TRBD1; length: 14; V: TRBV27; CDR3: CASRETGSSYEQYF; DNA: TGTGCCAGCAGGGAGACAGGGAGCTCCTACGAGCAGTACTTC
size: .; J: TRBJ1-3; D: TRBD1; length: 16; V: TRBV4-1; CDR3: CASSQGIGQGENTIYF; DNA: TGCGCCAGCAGCCAAGGAATAGGACAGGGGGAAAACACCATATATTTT
size: few; J: TRBJ1-5; D: .; length: 13; V: TRBV30; CDR3: CAWSPDGDQPQHF; DNA: TGTGCCTGGAGTCCGGACGGGGATCAGCCCCAGCATTTT
size: few; J: TRBJ1-2; D: TRBD1; length: 12; V: TRBV28; CDR3: CASSSGQVGYTF; DNA: TGTGCCAGCAGCTCTGGACAGGTCGGCTACACCTTC
size: .; J: TRBJ2-3; D: .; length: 14; V: TRBV6-1; CDR3: CASSDGGNTDTQYF; DNA: TGTGCCAGCAGTGACGGCGGGAACACAGATACGCAGTATTTT
size: .; J: TRBJ2-1; D: .; length: 17; V: TRBV6-9; CDR3: CASSSLPRAEGTFEQFF; DNA: TGTGCCAGCAGTTCCCTCCCCCGCGCGGAGGGAACCTTTGAGCAGTTCTTC